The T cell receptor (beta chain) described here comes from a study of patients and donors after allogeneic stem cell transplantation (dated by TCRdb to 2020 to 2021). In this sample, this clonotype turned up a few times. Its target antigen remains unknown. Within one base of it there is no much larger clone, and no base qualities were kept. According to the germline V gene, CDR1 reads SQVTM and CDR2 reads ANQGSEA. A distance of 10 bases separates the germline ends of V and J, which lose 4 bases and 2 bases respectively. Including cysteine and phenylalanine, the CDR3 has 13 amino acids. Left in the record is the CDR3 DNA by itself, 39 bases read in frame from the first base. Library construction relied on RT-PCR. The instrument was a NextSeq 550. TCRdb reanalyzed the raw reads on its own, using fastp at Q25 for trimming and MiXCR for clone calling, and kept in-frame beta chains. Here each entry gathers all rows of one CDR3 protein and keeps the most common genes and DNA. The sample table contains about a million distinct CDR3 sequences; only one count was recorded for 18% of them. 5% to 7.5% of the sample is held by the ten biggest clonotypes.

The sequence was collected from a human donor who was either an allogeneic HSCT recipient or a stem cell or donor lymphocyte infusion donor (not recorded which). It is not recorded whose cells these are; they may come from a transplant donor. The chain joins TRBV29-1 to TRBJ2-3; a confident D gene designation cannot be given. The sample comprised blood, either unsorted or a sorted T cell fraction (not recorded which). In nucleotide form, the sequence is TGCAGCGTTGGATTTTGGGACACAGATACGCAGTATTTT. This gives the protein CSVGFWDTDTQYF.